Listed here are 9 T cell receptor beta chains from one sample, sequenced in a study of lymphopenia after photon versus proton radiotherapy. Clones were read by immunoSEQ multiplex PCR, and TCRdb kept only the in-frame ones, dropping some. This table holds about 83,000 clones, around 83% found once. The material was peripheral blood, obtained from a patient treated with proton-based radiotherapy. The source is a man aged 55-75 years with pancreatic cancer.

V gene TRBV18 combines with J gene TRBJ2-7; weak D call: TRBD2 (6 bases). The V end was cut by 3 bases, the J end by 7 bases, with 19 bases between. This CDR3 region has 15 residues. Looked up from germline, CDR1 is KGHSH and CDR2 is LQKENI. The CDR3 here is CASSPKQVPAGEQYF. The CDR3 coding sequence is TGTGCCAGCTCACCCAAACAGGTGCCCGCGGGAGAGCAGTACTTC.

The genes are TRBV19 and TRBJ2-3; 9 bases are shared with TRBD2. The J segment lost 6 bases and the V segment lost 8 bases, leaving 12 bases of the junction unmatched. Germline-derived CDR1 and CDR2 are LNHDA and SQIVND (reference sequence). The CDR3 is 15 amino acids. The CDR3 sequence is CASGIRVAGVDTQYF. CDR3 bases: TGTGCCAGTGGCATTAGGGTAGCGGGAGTGGATACGCAGTATTTT. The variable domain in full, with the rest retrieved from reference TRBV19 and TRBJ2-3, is DGGITQSPKYLFRKEGQNVTLSCEQNLNHDAMYWYRQDPGQGLRLIYYSQIVNDFQKGDIAEGYSVSREKKESFPLTVTSAQKNPTAFYLCASGIRVAGVDTQYFGPGTRLTVL.

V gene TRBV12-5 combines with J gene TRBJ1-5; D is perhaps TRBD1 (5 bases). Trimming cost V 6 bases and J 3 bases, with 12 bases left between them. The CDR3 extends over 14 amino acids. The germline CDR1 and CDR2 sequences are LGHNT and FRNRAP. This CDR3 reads CASGGDSPNQPQHF. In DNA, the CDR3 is TGTGCTAGTGGCGGCGACAGCCCCAATCAGCCCCAGCATTTT. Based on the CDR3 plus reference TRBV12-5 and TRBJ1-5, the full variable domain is DARVTQTPRHKVTEMGQEVTMRCQPILGHNTVFWYRQTMMQGLELLAYFRNRAPLDDSGMPKDRFSAEMPDATLATLKIQPSEPRDSAVYFCASGGDSPNQPQHFGDGTRLSIL.

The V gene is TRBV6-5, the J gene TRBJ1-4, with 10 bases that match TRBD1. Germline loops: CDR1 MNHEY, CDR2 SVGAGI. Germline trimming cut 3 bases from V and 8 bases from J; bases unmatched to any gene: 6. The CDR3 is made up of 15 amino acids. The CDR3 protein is CASSYTGTGAEKLFF. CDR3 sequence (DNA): TGTGCCAGCAGTTATACCGGGACAGGGGCAGAAAAACTGTTTTTT.

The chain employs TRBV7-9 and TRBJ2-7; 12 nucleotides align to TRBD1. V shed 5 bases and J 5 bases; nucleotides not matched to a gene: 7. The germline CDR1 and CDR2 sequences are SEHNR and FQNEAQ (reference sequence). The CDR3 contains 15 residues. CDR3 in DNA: TGTGCCAGCAGCCCCGGGACAGGGGGCAAAAACGAGCAGTACTTC. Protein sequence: CASSPGTGGKNEQYF. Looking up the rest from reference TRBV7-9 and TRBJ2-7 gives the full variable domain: DTGVSQNPRHKITKRGQNVTFRCDPISEHNRLYWYRQTLGQGPEFLTYFQNEAQLEKSRLLSDRFSAERPKGSFSTLEIQRTEQGDSAMYLCASSPGTGGKNEQYFGPGTRLTVT.

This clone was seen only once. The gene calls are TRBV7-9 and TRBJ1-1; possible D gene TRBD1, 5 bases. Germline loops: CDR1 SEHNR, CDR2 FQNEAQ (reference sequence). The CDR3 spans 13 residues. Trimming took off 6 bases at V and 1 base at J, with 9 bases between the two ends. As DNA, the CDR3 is TGTGCCAGCAGTGACACAGGGAACACTGAAGCTTTCTTT. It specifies CASSDTGNTEAFF.

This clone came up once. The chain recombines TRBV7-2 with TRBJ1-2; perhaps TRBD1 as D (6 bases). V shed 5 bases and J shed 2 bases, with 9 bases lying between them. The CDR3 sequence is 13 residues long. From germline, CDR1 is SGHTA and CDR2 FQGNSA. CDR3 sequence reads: CASSGQINYGYTF. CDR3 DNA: TGTGCCAGCAGCGGACAGATAAACTATGGCTACACCTTC.

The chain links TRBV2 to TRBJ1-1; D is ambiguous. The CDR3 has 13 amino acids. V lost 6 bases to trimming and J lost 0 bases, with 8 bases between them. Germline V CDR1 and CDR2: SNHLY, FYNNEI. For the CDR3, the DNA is TGTGCCAGCAGCGAACGCGTGAACACTGAAGCTTTCTTT. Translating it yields CASSERVNTEAFF.

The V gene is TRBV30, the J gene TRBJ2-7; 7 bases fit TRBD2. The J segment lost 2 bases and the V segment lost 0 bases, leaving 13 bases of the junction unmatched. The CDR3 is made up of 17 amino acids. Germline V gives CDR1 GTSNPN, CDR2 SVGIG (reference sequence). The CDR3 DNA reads TGTGCCTGGAGTGTACTGGGGGGATCGCGGGGGACCTACGAGCAGTACTTC. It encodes CAWSVLGGSRGTYEQYF.